These 21 T cell receptor beta chains were all obtained from the same sample, sequenced in a study of T-cell memory formation after mild COVID-19 (dated by TCRdb to the early 2020s). Library prep was done by 5' RACE. The run used an Illumina NovaSeq 6000. TCRdb reanalyzed the raw reads on its own, using fastp at Q25 for trimming and MiXCR for clone calling, and kept in-frame beta chains. Each CDR3 protein gets just one entry, which takes the most common genes and DNA from the rows behind it. Recorded for this sample are fewer than 75,000 distinct CDR3 sequences; 10% to 15% of them occurred a single time. The ten largest make up about 25% of the sample. Sequenced: PBMCs or a T cell subset sorted from them (not recorded which). Receptors were obtained from a man aged 18-30 years who had mild COVID-19 (a few samples of this study predate the infection). The sample titles of this study are shuffled in the database, so cell type and time point are left out; the donor was told from shared clones.

This clonotype has only a few counts. This rearrangement joins TRBV10-2 to TRBJ1-2, with D hard to call. Germline CDR1 WSHSY, CDR2 SAAADI. The CDR3 extends over 12 amino acids. Trimming left V 10 bases short and J 8 bases short, with 17 bases between. CDR3 sequence: CATTQGNSGYTF. The CDR3 bases are TGCGCCACTACACAAGGGAACTCCGGCTACACCTTC.

The chain recombines TRBV6-5 with TRBJ2-7; tentatively, D is TRBD1 (5 bases). The V gene lost 6 bases and the J gene lost 4 bases, with 13 bases spanning the gap. The germline CDR1 and CDR2 sequences are MNHEY and SVGAGI. The CDR3 runs to 13 residues. The CDR3 nucleotides read TGTGCCAGCAGCAGTTATCCAGGGTACGAGCAGTACTTC. Its translation: CASSSYPGYEQYF.

This clonotype was seen a few times. The rearrangement links TRBV11-2 to TRBJ2-2; 7 bases fit TRBD2. The CDR3 is 14 residues long. The germline V gene has CDR1 SGHAT and CDR2 FQNNGV. The trim removed 4 bases at V and 4 bases at J, leaving 3 bases unmatched. CDR3 bases: TGTGCCAGCAGCTCGCGGGGGAGCACCGGGGAGCTGTTTTTT. Translated: CASSSRGSTGELFF.

This clonotype was counted a few times. J is TRBJ2-2 and V is TRBV7-3, with 7 bases that match TRBD2. V lost 4 bases and J lost 2; bases outside the gene matches: 4. Germline CDR1 SGHTA, CDR2 FQGTGA. The CDR3 has 15 residues. The CDR3 loop reads CASSYGGTNTGELFF. The CDR3 nucleotides read TGTGCCAGCAGCTACGGGGGGACCAACACCGGGGAGCTGTTTTTT.

Many counts were recorded for this clonotype. V is TRBV7-3 and J is TRBJ2-3; a weak D match, TRBD2 (6 bases). The CDR3 totals 16 residues. Germline CDR1 is SGHTA and CDR2 is FQGTGA. V lost 5 bases to trimming and J lost 4 bases, with 19 bases between them. DNA of the CDR3: TGTGCCAGCAGCCCCCACCCGGGACTGCAAGCAGATACGCAGTATTTT. Encoded protein: CASSPHPGLQADTQYF.

This clonotype was recorded at least ten times. V usage is TRBV4-3 and J usage is TRBJ2-3; no clear D. The CDR3 is 13 amino acids. Germline CDR1 and CDR2: LGHNA and YSLEER. V lost 0 bases to trimming and J lost 4 bases, with 5 bases between them. CDR3 in amino acids: CASSQELADTQYF. CDR3 coding DNA: TGCGCCAGCAGCCAAGAGCTAGCAGATACGCAGTATTTT.

This clonotype occurred a few times. The chain is built from TRBV5-5 and TRBJ1-1, with D perhaps matching TRBD1 (5 bases). The CDR3 totals 13 residues. Deletions cut 1 base from V and 10 bases from J, with 14 bases between. CDR1 and CDR2 from the germline V gene are SGHKS and YYEKEE (reference sequence). CDR3 region: CASSLWAGSLAFF. DNA for the CDR3: TGTGCCAGCAGCTTGTGGGCAGGGTCTCTAGCTTTCTTT.

The table lists this clonotype with a few counts. CDR3 nucleotide sequence: TGCGCCAGCAGCTTGGCGACGTCAGGAGGGTCTGAAGCTTTCTTT. This gives the protein CASSLATSGGSEAFF. The chain joins TRBV5-1 to TRBJ1-1; D is undetermined. V gave up 0 bases and J gave up 6 bases, with 15 bases separating them. Germline CDR1 and CDR2: SGHRS and YFSETQ. The CDR3 totals 15 residues.

This clonotype turned up a few times. This rearrangement joins TRBV6-2 or TRBV6-3 to TRBJ1-2, with TRBD1 matching 8 bases. CDR3 length: 13 amino acids. Germline V CDR1 and CDR2: MNHEY, SVGEGT. V trimming: 6 bases; J trimming: 4 bases; junction bases outside the gene matches: 4. The CDR3 nucleotides read TGTGCCAGCAGCCCGGACAGGGCCTATGGCTACACCTTC. As protein: CASSPDRAYGYTF.

J is TRBJ1-3 and V is TRBV7-6, with D possibly matching TRBD1 (5 bases). From germline, CDR1 is SGHVS and CDR2 FNYEAQ. Deletions cut 5 bases from V and 0 bases from J, with 14 bases between. The CDR3 is 16 amino acids. Here the CDR3 reads CASSTGGVTSGNTIYF. Here the CDR3 DNA reads TGTGCCAGCAGCACCGGGGGAGTAACCTCTGGAAACACCATATATTTT.

A few counts support this clonotype. V gene TRBV6-1 combines with J gene TRBJ2-7; D tentatively fits TRBD1 or TRBD2 (6 bases each). Germline V lookup: CDR1 MNHNS, CDR2 SASEGT. CDR3 length: 13 residues. The V end was cut by 8 bases, the J end by 0 bases, with 11 bases between. CDR3 nucleotides: TGTGCCAGCGGTAAGGGGGGCTCCTACGAGCAGTACTTC. Translating it yields CASGKGGSYEQYF.

This clonotype was detected only a few times. The genes are TRBV20-1 and TRBJ2-7, with D tentatively TRBD2 (5 bases). V was shortened by 2 bases and J by 1 base, with 12 bases between the two germline ends. The germline V gene encodes CDR1 DFQATT and CDR2 SNEGSKA (reference sequence). CDR3 length equals 14 residues. The CDR3 reads CSARMATNSYEQYF. In DNA, the CDR3 is TGCAGTGCTAGAATGGCGACTAATTCCTACGAGCAGTACTTC.

This clonotype has only a few counts. The V call is TRBV7-2, the J call TRBJ2-2; TRBD1 matches at 7 bases. This CDR3 is built from 16 residues. Trimming removed 3 bases from V and 5 bases from J; junction bases left unmatched: 9. Germline lookup yields CDR1 SGHTA and CDR2 FQGNSA. The DNA of the CDR3 is TGTGCCAGCAGCTTTACCGGGACAGTACGTACCGGGGAGCTGTTTTTT. It codes for CASSFTGTVRTGELFF.

The CDR3 DNA reads TGTGCCAGCACTGATAGATACAATGAGCAGTTCTTC. Residues: CASTDRYNEQFF. The rearrangement joins TRBV3-1 to TRBJ2-1, with no clear D. The germline V and J ends were trimmed by 7 bases and 4 bases, with 8 bases remaining between them. The CDR3 runs 12 residues. Germline lookup yields CDR1 LGHDT and CDR2 YNNKEL (reference sequence).

The chain is built from TRBV29-1 and TRBJ1-5, with TRBD1 matching 8 bases. V lost 3 bases and J lost 5; bases outside the gene matches: 0. CDR1 is SQVTM, CDR2 ANQGSEA, per germline. The CDR3 length is 12 residues. In nucleotides, the CDR3 is TGCAGCGTTGACAGGGGGCATCAGCCCCAGCATTTT. Amino acids: CSVDRGHQPQHF.

This clonotype was recorded a few times. The chain is built from TRBV20-1 and TRBJ1-4, with D hard to call. Trimming pared 5 bases from V and 7 bases from J, leaving 17 bases between. This CDR3 comprises 14 residues. Germline V gives CDR1 DFQATT, CDR2 SNEGSKA (reference sequence). The CDR3 DNA reads TGCAGTGCTGGGCACGGGCGCCGAGGTGAAAAACTGTTTTTT. This encodes CSAGHGRRGEKLFF.

Ten or more counts support this clonotype. This rearrangement joins TRBV7-2 to TRBJ2-3, with TRBD2 identical over 8 bases. The CDR3 has 15 residues. Per germline, CDR1 SGHTA and CDR2 FQGNSA. V gave up 5 bases and J gave up 5 bases; unmatched junction bases: 9. This CDR3 reads CASSISGVDKDTQYF. For the CDR3, the DNA is TGTGCCAGCAGCATTAGCGGGGTGGATAAAGATACGCAGTATTTT.

In this sample, this clonotype turned up a few times. The gene calls are TRBV20-1 and TRBJ1-4; no clear D gene. The germline gives CDR1 DFQATT, CDR2 SNEGSKA (reference sequence). The length of the CDR3 is 14 residues. The V and J ends lost 5 bases and 4 bases respectively, with 14 bases between them. This chain's CDR3 is CSAPDLGSNEKLFF. The CDR3, as DNA: TGCAGTGCTCCCGATCTGGGCAGTAATGAAAAACTGTTTTTT.

This clonotype occurred a few times. The rearrangement links TRBV11-3 to TRBJ2-5; D may be TRBD1 or TRBD2 (6 bases each). V gave up 1 base and J gave up 0 bases, with 9 bases separating them. From germline, CDR1 is SGHNT and CDR2 YENEEA. The CDR3 has 15 amino acids. The CDR3 spells CASSLAGGNQETQYF. In DNA, the CDR3 is TGTGCCAGCAGCTTAGCCGGGGGCAACCAAGAGACCCAGTACTTC.

This clonotype was picked up many times. V gene TRBV7-2 combines with J gene TRBJ2-3; D possibly corresponds to TRBD2 (7 bases). CDR1 is SGHTA and CDR2 is FQGNSA in the germline V gene. V was shortened by 5 bases and J by 4 bases, with 16 bases between the two germline ends. This CDR3 contains 15 residues. The CDR3 region is CASSKDAGAADTQYF. The CDR3 DNA reads TGTGCCAGCAGCAAAGACGCGGGGGCGGCAGATACGCAGTATTTT.

This clonotype was found many times. The V and J genes are TRBV7-2 and TRBJ1-5; D gene uncertain. Germline CDR1 is SGHTA and CDR2 is FQGNSA. The V and J ends lost 5 bases and 2 bases respectively, with 10 bases between them. CDR3 size: 14 residues. The CDR3, as DNA: TGTGCCAGCAGCCCAATTGGGGGCAATCAGCCCCAGCATTTT. This gives the protein CASSPIGGNQPQHF.